This paragraph covers one T cell receptor beta chain sequence. This sample was taken from a study of T cell changes during pregnancy in multiple sclerosis. Generated by immunoSEQ multiplex PCR, the TCRdb table keeps only in-frame clones and is missing some. The repertoire holds some 68,000 clones, 92% seen once, with 1.1% to 1.5% in the top ten. The CDR3 runs to 12 residues. The germline V and J ends were trimmed by 2 bases and 9 bases, with 9 bases remaining between them. In germline, CDR1 is SGHRS, CDR2 YFSETQ. The sample here was peripheral blood, taken in the second trimester of pregnancy. The gene calls are TRBV5-1 and TRBJ1-5; D remains ambiguous. The origin of this receptor is a female donor in good health, enrolled as a control in a pregnancy study. CDR3 residues: CASSLGEGPQHF. CDR3 sequence (DNA): TGCGCCAGCAGCTTAGGTGAGGGGCCCCAGCATTTT.